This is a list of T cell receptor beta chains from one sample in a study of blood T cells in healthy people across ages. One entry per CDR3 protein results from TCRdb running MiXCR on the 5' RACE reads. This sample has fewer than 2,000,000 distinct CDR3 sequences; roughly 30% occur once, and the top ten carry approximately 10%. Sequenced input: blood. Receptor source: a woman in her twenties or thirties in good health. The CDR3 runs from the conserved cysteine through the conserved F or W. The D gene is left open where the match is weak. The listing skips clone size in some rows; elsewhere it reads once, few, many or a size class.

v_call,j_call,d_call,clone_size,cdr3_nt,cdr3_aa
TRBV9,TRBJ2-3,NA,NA,TGTGCCAGCAGCGTAGCCCCCGTGACAGATACGCAGTATTTT,CASSVAPVTDTQYF
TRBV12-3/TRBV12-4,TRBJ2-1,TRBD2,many,TGTGCCAGCAGTTTAGGACTAGCGGCCCACACCTACAATGAGCAGTTCTTC,CASSLGLAAHTYNEQFF
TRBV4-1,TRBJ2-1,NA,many,TGCGCCAGCAGCCAGGTTCGAACACCAAATGAGCAGTTCTTC,CASSQVRTPNEQFF
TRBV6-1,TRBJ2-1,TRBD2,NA,TGTGCCAGCAGTGAACCCCCGGGGGGGGCTCCGTACAATGAGCAGTTCTTC,CASSEPPGGAPYNEQFF
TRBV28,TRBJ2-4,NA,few,TGTGCCACCACTACGGACGCAGGAAACATTCAGTACTTC,CATTTDAGNIQYF
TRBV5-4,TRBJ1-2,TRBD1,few,TGTGCCAGCAGCTTTTCTCAGGGGGCCTATGGCTACACCTTC,CASSFSQGAYGYTF
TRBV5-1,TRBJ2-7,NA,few,TGCGCCAGCAGCTCGGAGTCGGCTATACGGGGCAACGAGCAGTACTTC,CASSSESAIRGNEQYF
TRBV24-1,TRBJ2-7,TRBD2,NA,TGTGCCACCAGTGATACGACTAGCGGGTTCTACGAGCAGTACTTC,CATSDTTSGFYEQYF
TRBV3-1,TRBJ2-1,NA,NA,TGTGCCAGCAGCCCAGTAGCTGGAGGGCCCGCTCCTGAGCAGTTCTTC,CASSPVAGGPAPEQFF
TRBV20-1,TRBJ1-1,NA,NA,TGCAGTGCTAGTCCCGGGGGGTACACTGAAGCTTTCTTT,CSASPGGYTEAFF
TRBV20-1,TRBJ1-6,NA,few,TGCAGTGCTAAGGACAGCCAGAATTCACCCCTCCACTTT,CSAKDSQNSPLHF